The 17 T cell receptor beta chains below were found in one sample sequenced in a study of response to subunit inactivated influenza vaccine. TCRdb independently ran MiXCR on the RT-PCR reads; one entry per CDR3 protein. In the table there are 590,000 or so distinct CDR3 sequences, 11% to 15% of which are singletons. This specimen consisted of PBMCs from blood, obtained roughly 2 weeks before vaccination. These receptors were obtained from a man in his forties or fifties who received an inactivated influenza vaccine.

The chain employs TRBV12-3 or TRBV12-4 and TRBJ2-1; 8 positions agree with TRBD1. Trimming at V came to 2 bases and at J to 6 bases, leaving 3 bases not matched to a gene. CDR3 size: 14 residues. CDR3 sequence (DNA): TGTGCCAGCAGTTTACAGGGGGCACTCAATGAGCAGTTCTTC. Its protein is CASSLQGALNEQFF.

This clonotype showed up just a few times. The rearrangement joins TRBV5-1 to TRBJ2-3, with TRBD1 matching over 8 bases. The germline gives CDR1 SGHRS, CDR2 YFSETQ. V gave up 6 bases and J gave up 6 bases; unmatched junction bases: 12. The CDR3 totals 15 residues. CDR3 nucleotides: TGCGCCAGCACATCGGGACAGGTTTATGGGGATACGCAGTATTTT. Its translation: CASTSGQVYGDTQYF.

This clonotype was picked up a small number of times. The gene calls are TRBV7-2 and TRBJ2-3; 7 bases agree with TRBD2. V trimming: 0 bases; J trimming: 6 bases; junction bases outside the gene matches: 12. CDR3 length: 17 residues. CDR1 is SGHTA and CDR2 is FQGNSA in the germline V gene. The CDR3 DNA is TGTGCCAGCAGCTTAGCTGTGGGAGGGCTAGTTACGGATACGCAGTATTTT. This sequence encodes CASSLAVGGLVTDTQYF. The full variable domain, rest sourced from reference TRBV7-2 and TRBJ2-3, is GAGVSQSPSNKVTEKGKDVELRCDPISGHTALYWYRQSLGQGLEFLIYFQGNSAPDKSGLPSDRFSAERTGGSVSTLTIQRTQQEDSAVYLCASSLAVGGLVTDTQYFGPGTRLTVL.

This clonotype was detected a few times. V and J are TRBV20-1 and TRBJ1-5; no clear D gene. V was trimmed by 5 bases and J by 4 bases, leaving 12 bases between them. CDR1 is DFQATT and CDR2 is SNEGSKA in the germline V gene (reference sequence). The CDR3 runs to 13 residues. The CDR3 nucleotides are TGCAGTGCTCTGCTACCGGTAAATCAGCCCCAGCATTTT. Translating it yields CSALLPVNQPQHF.

This clonotype was detected only a few times. Written as DNA, the CDR3 is TGCGCCAGCCGGGACGGAGGCACAGATACGCAGTATTTT. It encodes CASRDGGTDTQYF. The chain couples TRBV10-2 to TRBJ2-3; D could derive from TRBD1 or TRBD2 (5 bases each). The CDR3 length is 13 residues. Germline V CDR1 and CDR2: WSHSY, SAAADI. Trimming took 8 bases from V and 1 from J, leaving 10 bases between them.

This clonotype was observed a handful of times. J is TRBJ2-5 and V is TRBV24-1, with TRBD1 matching 10 bases. Trimming cost V 10 bases and J 3 bases; bases outside gene matches: 10. This CDR3 spans 15 amino acids. The germline CDR1 and CDR2 sequences are KGHDR and SFDVKD. The CDR3, as DNA: TGTGCCACTTGTGACTCGGGACAGGGGAAAGAGACCCAGTACTTC. Amino acids: CATCDSGQGKETQYF.

In its sample, this clonotype was seen a few times. The gene calls are TRBV28 and TRBJ2-7; weak D call: TRBD2 (6 bases). V was cut by 2 bases and J by 2 bases, with 13 bases left in between. CDR3 size: 15 residues. The germline CDR1 and CDR2 sequences are MDHEN and SYDVKM. Here the CDR3 DNA reads TGTGCCAGCAGTTTACAGTGGGACTTAACCTACGAGCAGTACTTC. Translated: CASSLQWDLTYEQYF.

This clonotype has just a few counts. The chain couples TRBV29-1 to TRBJ2-2; 12 bases line up with TRBD2. V was clipped by 4 bases and J by 6 bases; unmatched bases: 6. The germline V gene encodes CDR1 SQVTM and CDR2 ANQGSEA. The CDR3 loop spans 15 amino acids. CDR3 sequence reads: CSVVLAGGPAGELFF. The CDR3 DNA reads as TGCAGCGTTGTCCTAGCGGGAGGGCCCGCCGGGGAGCTGTTTTTT.

V and J are TRBV18 and TRBJ2-3; tentative D call: TRBD2 (6 bases). The CDR3 runs to 16 residues. Germline CDR1 KGHSH, CDR2 LQKENI. V lost 4 bases and J 1 base, leaving 15 bases between the germline ends. For the CDR3, the DNA is TGTGCCAGCTCACTGCTCGCGGGACCGGGCACAGATACGCAGTATTTT. This encodes CASSLLAGPGTDTQYF.

This clonotype was counted many times. A read error may account for a junction end that differs from germline. The chain employs TRBV5-1 and TRBJ2-2, with D unclear. The CDR3 runs 13 residues. Germline values: CDR1 SGHRS, CDR2 YFSETQ. The CDR3 DNA reads as TGTGCCAGCTCACTTGGGGATACCGGGGAGCTGTTTTTT. Residues: CASSLGDTGELFF. The full variable domain, with the rest looked up from reference TRBV5-1 and TRBJ2-2, is KAGVTQTPRYLIKTRGQQVTLSCSPISGHRSVSWYQQTPGQGLQFLFEYFSETQRNKGNFPGRFSGRQFSNSRSEMNVSTLELGDSALYLCASSLGDTGELFFGEGSRLTVL.

This clonotype occurred many times. The chain uses TRBV4-1 and TRBJ1-4, with TRBD1 as a possible D gene (6 bases). From germline, CDR1 is MGHRA and CDR2 YSYEKL. Trimming removed 2 bases at V and 5 bases at J, with 12 bases between. This CDR3 is 15 amino acids long. The CDR3 loop is CASSQPTGRNEKLFF. The DNA of the CDR3 is TGCGCCAGCAGCCAACCTACAGGGAGAAATGAAAAACTGTTTTTT.

This clonotype appeared a few times. The genes are TRBV27 and TRBJ2-7; D uncertain. Trimming took 3 bases from V and 6 from J, leaving 6 bases between them. The CDR3 covers 11 residues. The germline CDR1 and CDR2 sequences are MNHEY and SMNVEV (reference sequence). CDR3 bases: TGTGCCAGCAGTTTTGATCCCGAGCAGTACTTC. Translated, it gives CASSFDPEQYF.

A few counts support this clonotype. The chain combines TRBV20-1 with TRBJ2-7, with D perhaps given as TRBD1 or TRBD2 (5 bases each). V was pared by 5 bases and J by 4 bases, with 12 bases between. CDR1 and CDR2 from the germline V gene are DFQATT and SNEGSKA (reference sequence). This CDR3 spans 12 amino acids. The DNA for the CDR3 is TGCAGTGCTCGGGACGGAATATACGAGCAGTACTTC. Translation: CSARDGIYEQYF.

The chain is built from TRBV18 and TRBJ2-5; no reliable D call. The V gene's germline CDR1 is KGHSH and CDR2 LQKENI. The V end lost 2 bases, the J end lost 3 bases, and 7 bases lay between the germline ends. This CDR3 comprises 13 residues. The CDR3 protein is CASSPYTEETQYF. The DNA of the CDR3 is TGTGCCAGCTCACCATACACCGAAGAGACCCAGTACTTC.

The rearrangement links TRBV4-3 to TRBJ1-2, with a weak D call TRBD1 (6 bases). Germline V gene sequence: CDR1 LGHNA, CDR2 YSLEER. The CDR3 is made up of 15 amino acids. V lost 2 bases to trimming and J lost 0 bases, with 10 bases between them. CDR3 sequence (DNA): TGCGCCAGCAGCCAACGACAGGACCCTAACTATGGCTACACCTTC. Its translation is CASSQRQDPNYGYTF.

This clonotype was observed a few times. The chain recombines TRBV5-1 with TRBJ2-3; TRBD1 aligns across 10 bases. The trim removed 4 bases at V and 7 bases at J, leaving 9 bases unmatched. The germline CDR1 and CDR2 sequences are SGHRS and YFSETQ. The CDR3 totals 15 residues. CDR3 loop: CASSPGQGIRNTQYF. The CDR3 nucleotides read TGCGCCAGCAGCCCGGGACAGGGGATAAGAAATACGCAGTATTTT.

This clonotype was seen many times. The V and J genes are TRBV7-9 and TRBJ1-4; D is possibly TRBD1 (5 bases). Germline lookup yields CDR1 SEHNR and CDR2 FQNEAQ (reference sequence). This CDR3 contains 15 residues. V lost 5 bases to trimming and J lost 6 bases, with 16 bases between them. The CDR3 loop reads CASSQPGTGYEKLFF. In nucleotides, the CDR3 is TGTGCCAGCAGCCAACCCGGGACGGGGTATGAAAAACTGTTTTTT.